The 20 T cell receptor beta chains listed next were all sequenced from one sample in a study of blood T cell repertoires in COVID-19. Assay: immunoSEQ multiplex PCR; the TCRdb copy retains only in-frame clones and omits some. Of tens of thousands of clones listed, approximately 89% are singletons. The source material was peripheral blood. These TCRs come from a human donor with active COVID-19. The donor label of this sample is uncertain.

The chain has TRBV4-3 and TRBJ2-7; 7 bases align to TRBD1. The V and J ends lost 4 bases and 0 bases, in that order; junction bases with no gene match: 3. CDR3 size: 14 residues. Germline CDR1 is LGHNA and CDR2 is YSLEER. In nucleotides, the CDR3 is TGCGCCAGCAGCCCGGACAGGAGCTCCTACGAGCAGTACTTC. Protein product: CASSPDRSSYEQYF.

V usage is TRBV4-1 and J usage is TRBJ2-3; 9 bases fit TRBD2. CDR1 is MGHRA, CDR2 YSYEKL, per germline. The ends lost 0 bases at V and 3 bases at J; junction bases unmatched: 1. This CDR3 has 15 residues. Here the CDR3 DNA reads TGCGCCAGCAGCCAAGAAACTAGCGGGACAGATACGCAGTATTTT. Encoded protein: CASSQETSGTDTQYF.

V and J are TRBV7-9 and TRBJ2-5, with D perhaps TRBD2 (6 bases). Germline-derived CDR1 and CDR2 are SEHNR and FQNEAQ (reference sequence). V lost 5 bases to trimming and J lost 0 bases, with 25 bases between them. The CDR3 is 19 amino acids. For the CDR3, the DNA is TGTGCCAGCAGCGGCCGGGAGCAGGCCCGAAGGAGGTACCAAGAGACCCAGTACTTC. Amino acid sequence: CASSGREQARRRYQETQYF.

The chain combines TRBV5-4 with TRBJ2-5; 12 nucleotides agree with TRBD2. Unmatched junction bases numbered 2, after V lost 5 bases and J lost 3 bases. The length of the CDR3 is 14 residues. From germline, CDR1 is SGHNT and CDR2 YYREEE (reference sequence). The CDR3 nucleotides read TGTGCCAGCAGGCGGACTAGCGGGGAAGAGACCCAGTACTTC. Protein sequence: CASRRTSGEETQYF. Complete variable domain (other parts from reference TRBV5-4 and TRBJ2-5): ETGVTQSPTHLIKTRGQQVTLRCSSQSGHNTVSWYQQALGQGPQFIFQYYREEENGRGNFPPRFSGLQFPNYSSELNVNALELDDSALYLCASRRTSGEETQYFGPGTRLLVL.

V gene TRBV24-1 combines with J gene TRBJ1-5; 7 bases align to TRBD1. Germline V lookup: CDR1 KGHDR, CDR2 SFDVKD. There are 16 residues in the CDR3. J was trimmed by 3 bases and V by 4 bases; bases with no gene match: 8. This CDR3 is CATSDSGTDLNQPQHF. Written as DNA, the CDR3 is TGTGCCACCAGTGACTCCGGGACAGACCTCAATCAGCCCCAGCATTTT.

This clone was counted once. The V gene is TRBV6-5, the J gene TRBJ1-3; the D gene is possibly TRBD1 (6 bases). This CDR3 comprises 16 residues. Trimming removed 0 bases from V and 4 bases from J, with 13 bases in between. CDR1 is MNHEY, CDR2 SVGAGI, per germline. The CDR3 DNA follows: TGTGCCAGCAGTTACTCGACTACAGGGTCGGGAAACACCATATATTTT. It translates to CASSYSTTGSGNTIYF.

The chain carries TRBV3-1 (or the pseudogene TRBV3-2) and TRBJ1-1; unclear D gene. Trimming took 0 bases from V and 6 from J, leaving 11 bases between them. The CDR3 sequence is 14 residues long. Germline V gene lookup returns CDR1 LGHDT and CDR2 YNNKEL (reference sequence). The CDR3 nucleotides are TGTGCCAGCAGCCAAGAAGCAGGAAACCCTGAAGCTTTCTTT. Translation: CASSQEAGNPEAFF.

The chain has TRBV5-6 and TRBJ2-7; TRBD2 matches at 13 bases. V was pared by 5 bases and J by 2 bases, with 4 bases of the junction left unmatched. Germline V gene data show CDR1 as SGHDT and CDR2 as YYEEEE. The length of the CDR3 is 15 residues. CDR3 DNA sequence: TGTGCCAGCAGTTGGGGACTAGCGGGGACCTACGAGCAGTACTTC. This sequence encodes CASSWGLAGTYEQYF.

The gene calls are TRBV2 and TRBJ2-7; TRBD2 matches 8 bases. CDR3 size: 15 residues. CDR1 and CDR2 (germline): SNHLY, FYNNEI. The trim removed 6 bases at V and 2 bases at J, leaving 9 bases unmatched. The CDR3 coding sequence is TGTGCCAGCAGCAAAAATAGCGGGGTGACCTACGAGCAGTACTTC. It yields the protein CASSKNSGVTYEQYF. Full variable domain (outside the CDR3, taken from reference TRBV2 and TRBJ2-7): EPEVTQTPSHQVTQMGQEVILRCVPISNHLYFYWYRQILGQKVEFLVSFYNNEISEKSEIFDDQFSVERPDGSNFTLKIRSTKLEDSAMYFCASSKNSGVTYEQYFGPGTRLTVT.

CDR3 nucleotides: TGTGCCAGCAGCCCTACGACGGGTACTGAAGCTTTCTTT. It translates to CASSPTTGTEAFF. The chain carries TRBV9 and TRBJ1-1; D not resolved. Germline V CDR1 and CDR2: SGDLS, YYNGEE. The V and J ends lost 4 bases and 5 bases respectively, with 12 bases between them. The CDR3 contains 13 residues.

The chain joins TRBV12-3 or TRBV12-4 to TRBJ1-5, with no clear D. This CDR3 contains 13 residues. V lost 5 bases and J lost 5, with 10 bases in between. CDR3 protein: CASSPVPDQPQHF. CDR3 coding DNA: TGTGCCAGCAGTCCTGTCCCAGATCAGCCCCAGCATTTT.

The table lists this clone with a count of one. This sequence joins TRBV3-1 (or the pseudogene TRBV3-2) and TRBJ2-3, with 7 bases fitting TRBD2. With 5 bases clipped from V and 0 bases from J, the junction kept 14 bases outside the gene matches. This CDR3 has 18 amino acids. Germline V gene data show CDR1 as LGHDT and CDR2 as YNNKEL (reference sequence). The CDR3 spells CASSAPTQGLPSTDTQYF. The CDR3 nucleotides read TGTGCCAGCAGCGCACCGACCCAGGGACTACCTAGCACAGATACGCAGTATTTT.

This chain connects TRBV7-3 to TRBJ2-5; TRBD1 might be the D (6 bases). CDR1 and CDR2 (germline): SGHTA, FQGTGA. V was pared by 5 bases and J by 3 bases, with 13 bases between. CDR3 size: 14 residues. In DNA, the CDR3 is TGTGCCAGCAGCCTAGCCGGGACAAAAGAGACCCAGTACTTC. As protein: CASSLAGTKETQYF. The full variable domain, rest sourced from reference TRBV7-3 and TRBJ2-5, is GAGVSQTPSNKVTEKGKYVELRCDPISGHTALYWYRQSLGQGPEFLIYFQGTGAADDSGLPNDRFFAVRPEGSVSTLKIQRTERGDSAVYLCASSLAGTKETQYFGPGTRLLVL.

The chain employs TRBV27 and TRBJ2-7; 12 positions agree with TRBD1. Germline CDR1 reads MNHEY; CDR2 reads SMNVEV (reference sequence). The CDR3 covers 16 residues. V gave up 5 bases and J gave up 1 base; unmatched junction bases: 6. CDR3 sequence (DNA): TGTGCCAGCAGTCCAGGGACAGGGGGCTATTCCTACGAGCAGTACTTC. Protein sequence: CASSPGTGGYSYEQYF.

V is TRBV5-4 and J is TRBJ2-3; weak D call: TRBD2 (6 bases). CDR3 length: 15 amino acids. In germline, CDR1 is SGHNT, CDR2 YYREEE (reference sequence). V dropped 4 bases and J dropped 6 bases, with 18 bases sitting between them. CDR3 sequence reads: CASSPTRIATDTQYF. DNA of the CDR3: TGTGCCAGCAGCCCGACTAGAATAGCGACGGATACGCAGTATTTT. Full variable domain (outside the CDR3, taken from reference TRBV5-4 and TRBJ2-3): ETGVTQSPTHLIKTRGQQVTLRCSSQSGHNTVSWYQQALGQGPQFIFQYYREEENGRGNFPPRFSGLQFPNYSSELNVNALELDDSALYLCASSPTRIATDTQYFGPGTRLTVL.

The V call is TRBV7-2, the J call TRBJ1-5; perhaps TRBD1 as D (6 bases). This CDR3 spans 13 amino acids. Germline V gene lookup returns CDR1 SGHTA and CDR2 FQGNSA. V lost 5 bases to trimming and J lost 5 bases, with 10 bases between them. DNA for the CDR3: TGTGCCAGCAGCGCAGGGGATTATCAGCCCCAGCATTTT. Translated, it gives CASSAGDYQPQHF.

Written as DNA, the CDR3 is TGTGCCAGCAGTCCTAGCGGGGCGGGTGTGGGCGAGCAGTACTTC. It yields the protein CASSPSGAGVGEQYF. The chain has TRBV3-1 (or the pseudogene TRBV3-2) and TRBJ2-7, with TRBD2 matching 9 bases. The V and J ends lost 6 bases and 6 bases, in that order; junction bases with no gene match: 12. There are 15 residues in the CDR3. In germline, CDR1 is LGHDT, CDR2 YNNKEL (reference sequence).

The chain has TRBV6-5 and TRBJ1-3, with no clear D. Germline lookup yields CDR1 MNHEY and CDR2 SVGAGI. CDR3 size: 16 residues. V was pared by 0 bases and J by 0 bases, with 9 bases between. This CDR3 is CASSYSRPSSGNTIYF. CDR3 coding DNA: TGTGCCAGCAGTTACTCGAGACCTAGCTCTGGAAACACCATATATTTT.

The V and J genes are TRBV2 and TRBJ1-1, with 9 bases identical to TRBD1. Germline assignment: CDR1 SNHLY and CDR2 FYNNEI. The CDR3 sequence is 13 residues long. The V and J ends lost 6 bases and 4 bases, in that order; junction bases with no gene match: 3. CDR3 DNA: TGTGCCAGCAGGGGACAGGGCGGCACTGAAGCTTTCTTT. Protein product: CASRGQGGTEAFF.

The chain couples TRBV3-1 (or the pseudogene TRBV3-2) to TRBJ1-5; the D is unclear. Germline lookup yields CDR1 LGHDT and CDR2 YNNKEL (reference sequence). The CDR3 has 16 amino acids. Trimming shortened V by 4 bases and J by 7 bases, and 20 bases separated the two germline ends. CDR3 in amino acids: CASSRRSGRERQPQHF. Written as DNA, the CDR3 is TGTGCCAGCAGCCGGCGATCTGGTAGGGAGAGGCAGCCCCAGCATTTT.